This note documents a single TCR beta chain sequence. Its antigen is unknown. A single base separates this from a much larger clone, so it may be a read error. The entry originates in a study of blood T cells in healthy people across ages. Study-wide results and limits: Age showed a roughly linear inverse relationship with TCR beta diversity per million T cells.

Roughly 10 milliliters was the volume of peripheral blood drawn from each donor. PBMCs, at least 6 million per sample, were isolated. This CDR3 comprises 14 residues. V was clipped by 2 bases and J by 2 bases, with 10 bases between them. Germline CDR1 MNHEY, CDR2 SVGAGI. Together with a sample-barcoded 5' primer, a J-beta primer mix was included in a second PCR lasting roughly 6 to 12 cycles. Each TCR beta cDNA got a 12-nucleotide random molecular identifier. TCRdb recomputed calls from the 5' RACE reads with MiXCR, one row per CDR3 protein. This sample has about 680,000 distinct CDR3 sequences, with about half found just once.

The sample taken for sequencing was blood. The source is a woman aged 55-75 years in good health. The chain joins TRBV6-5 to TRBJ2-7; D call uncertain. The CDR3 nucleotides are TGTGCCAGCAGTTACGGGGTAGTAACCTACGAGCAGTACTTC. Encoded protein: CASSYGVVTYEQYF.